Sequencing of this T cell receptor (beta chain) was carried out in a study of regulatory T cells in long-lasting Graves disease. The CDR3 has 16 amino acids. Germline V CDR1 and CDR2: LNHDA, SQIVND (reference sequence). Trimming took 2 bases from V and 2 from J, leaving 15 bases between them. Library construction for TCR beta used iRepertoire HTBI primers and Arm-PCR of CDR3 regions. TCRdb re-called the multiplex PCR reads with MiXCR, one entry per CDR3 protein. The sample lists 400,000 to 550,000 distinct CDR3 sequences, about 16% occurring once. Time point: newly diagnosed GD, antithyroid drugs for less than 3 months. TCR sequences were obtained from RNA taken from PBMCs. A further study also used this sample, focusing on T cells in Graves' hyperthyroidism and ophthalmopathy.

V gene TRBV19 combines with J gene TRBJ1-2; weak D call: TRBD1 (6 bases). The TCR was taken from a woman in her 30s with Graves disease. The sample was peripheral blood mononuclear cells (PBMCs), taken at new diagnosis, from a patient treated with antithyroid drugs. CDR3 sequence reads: CASSITGGPRNYGYTF. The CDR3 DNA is TGTGCCAGTAGTATAACGGGGGGCCCTCGGAACTATGGCTACACCTTC.